This TCR beta chain was recovered during a study of blood T cells in healthy people across ages. The CDR3 length is 16 residues. J lost 3 bases, V lost 5 bases, and 5 bases had no gene match. This clonotype was observed many times. Combining a sample-barcoded 5' primer with a J-beta primer mix, a second PCR ran for roughly 7 to 12 cycles. In TCRdb, the 5' RACE reads were re-called with MiXCR into one record per CDR3 protein. The sample yields about 670,000 distinct CDR3 sequences, around 38% seen once. Sequenced input: blood. The V call is TRBV12-3 or TRBV12-4, the J call TRBJ1-6; 9 bases agree with TRBD1. This TCR derives from an older man in good health. CDR3 DNA sequence: TGTGCCAGCAGTGTGGGACAGGGTGTCTATAATTCACCCCTCCACTTT. This encodes CASSVGQGVYNSPLHF.